A single sample gave rise to the 20 T cell receptor beta chains below, sequenced in a study of a mutant IDH1 vaccine in newly diagnosed glioma. Only in-frame clones appear in the TCRdb table, and some are missing; sequencing was by immunoSEQ multiplex PCR. In the table there are approximately 60,000 clones, about 87% of which are singletons. No antigen is known for these receptors. Time point here: week 23, last vaccination. One vaccine dose held 300 ug of mutant IDH1 20-mer peptide and came with topical imiquimod. Source: PBMCs, taken from a glioma patient whose treatment included an IDH1 peptide vaccine. The receptors were sampled from a man aged 35 to 55 with glioma.

The chain employs TRBV7-2 and TRBJ1-1; 11 positions agree with TRBD1. The length of the CDR3 is 14 residues. The germline V gene has CDR1 SGHTA and CDR2 FQGNSA. The V segment lost 6 bases and the J segment 5 bases; nucleotides outside the gene matches: 5. CDR3 region: CASSWDRGLTEAFF. The DNA for the CDR3 is TGTGCCAGCAGTTGGGACAGGGGGTTAACTGAAGCTTTCTTT.

The chain links TRBV7-9 to TRBJ1-2, with D perhaps matching TRBD1 (5 bases). This CDR3 is 12 amino acids long. CDR1 and CDR2 (germline): SEHNR, FQNEAQ (reference sequence). V lost 4 bases, J lost 7 bases, and 10 bases lay in between. The CDR3: CASSSTGLGYTF. DNA of the CDR3: TGTGCCAGCAGCTCGACGGGACTTGGCTACACCTTC.

This sequence joins TRBV30 and TRBJ1-1; possible D gene TRBD1, 5 bases. There are 15 residues in the CDR3. CDR1 and CDR2 (germline): GTSNPN, SVGIG (reference sequence). V was trimmed by 3 bases and J by 5 bases, leaving 19 bases between them. CDR3 loop: CAWSVLWRGGTEAFF. The CDR3 DNA follows: TGTGCCTGGAGCGTATTGTGGAGGGGTGGAACTGAAGCTTTCTTT.

The V call is TRBV4-1, the J call TRBJ2-1; 11 bases are shared with TRBD2. The CDR3 has 16 residues. With 3 bases clipped from V and 7 bases from J, the junction kept 8 bases outside the gene matches. Germline V CDR1 and CDR2: MGHRA, YSYEKL. In DNA, the CDR3 is TGCGCCAGCAGCCAGGATACTAGCGGGAGATTGAATGAGCAGTTCTTC. Translating it yields CASSQDTSGRLNEQFF.

This clone was seen a few times. The chain's CDR3 is CASSLNGLPTGGYTF. CDR3 DNA sequence: TGTGCCAGCAGCTTAAATGGTTTACCGACAGGCGGCTACACCTTC. V usage is TRBV7-2 and J usage is TRBJ1-2; a possible D gene is TRBD1 (6 bases). The V end lost 2 bases, the J end lost 8 bases, and 18 bases lay between the germline ends. This CDR3 has 15 amino acids. Germline V gene sequence: CDR1 SGHTA, CDR2 FQGNSA.

This clone was detected once. V gene TRBV10-3 combines with J gene TRBJ2-3, with 7 bases identical to TRBD1. Germline assignment: CDR1 ENHRY and CDR2 SYGVKD. With 4 bases clipped from V and 3 bases from J, the junction kept 7 bases outside the gene matches. The CDR3 contains 15 residues. The CDR3 protein is CAISGFTGQTDTQYF. CDR3 sequence (DNA): TGTGCCATCAGTGGTTTTACGGGACAGACAGATACGCAGTATTTT.

The chain links TRBV6-1 to TRBJ2-3; 8 bases agree with TRBD2. V trimming: 4 bases; J trimming: 6 bases; junction bases outside the gene matches: 18. CDR1 is MNHNS, CDR2 SASEGT, per germline. The CDR3 loop spans 18 amino acids. CDR3 DNA sequence: TGTGCCAGCAGTGCACAGTCAGTTAGAAACGGGAGGGTCGATACGCAGTATTTT. Encoded protein: CASSAQSVRNGRVDTQYF.

The rearrangement links TRBV4-1 to TRBJ2-7; D gene ambiguous. V was cut by 1 base and J by 1 base, with 8 bases left in between. Germline CDR1 is MGHRA and CDR2 is YSYEKL. This CDR3 spans 14 amino acids. The CDR3: CASSQGQLSYEQYF. The CDR3 DNA is TGCGCCAGCAGCCAAGGGCAGCTTTCCTACGAGCAGTACTTC.

This clone has just one count. The chain combines TRBV5-1 with TRBJ2-3; unclear D gene. The germline CDR1 and CDR2 sequences are SGHRS and YFSETQ. This CDR3 contains 15 residues. Trimming cost V 0 bases and J 6 bases, with 14 bases left between them. The DNA of the CDR3 is TGCGCCAGCAGCTTGGGTGCTTCGGGTGGGGATACGCAGTATTTT. It is translated as CASSLGASGGDTQYF.

This CDR3 reads CASSLGLAGLYEQYF. The CDR3 region has the DNA TGTGCCAGCAGCTTAGGGCTAGCGGGGCTCTACGAGCAGTACTTC. The genes are TRBV7-2 and TRBJ2-7, with 9 bases matching TRBD2. Germline V gene data show CDR1 as SGHTA and CDR2 as FQGNSA. The CDR3 is made up of 15 amino acids. The V segment lost 1 base and the J segment 3 bases; nucleotides outside the gene matches: 4.

The chain has TRBV7-2 and TRBJ2-6; no reliable D call. This CDR3 is 15 amino acids long. The germline V gene encodes CDR1 SGHTA and CDR2 FQGNSA. V was clipped by 1 base and J by 2 bases, with 6 bases between them. CDR3 nucleotide sequence: TGTGCCAGCAGCTTAGTGGTTCCTGGGGCCAACGTCCTGACTTTC. This codes for CASSLVVPGANVLTF.

This chain connects TRBV5-8 to TRBJ1-5, with 8 positions matching TRBD1. This CDR3 contains 13 residues. Per the germline V gene, CDR1 is SGHTS and CDR2 is YDEGEE. The V gene end was trimmed by 4 bases and the J gene end by 7 bases; junction bases not matched to a gene: 4. The CDR3 bases are TGTGCCAGCAGCCAGGACAGGGAACAGCCCCAGCATTTT. It specifies CASSQDREQPQHF.

The table lists this clone with a few counts. V and J are TRBV18 and TRBJ2-6; possibly TRBD1 for D (5 bases). V lost 2 bases and J 0 bases, leaving 17 bases between the germline ends. The CDR3 sequence is 19 residues long. Germline V gene data show CDR1 as KGHSH and CDR2 as LQKENI. CDR3 sequence (DNA): TGTGCCAGCTCACCAGGGGCTGACCTCTCTCTCTCTGGGGCCAACGTCCTGACTTTC. Translated, it gives CASSPGADLSLSGANVLTF.

The chain recombines TRBV9 with TRBJ2-7; D is perhaps TRBD2 (5 bases). The CDR3 runs 14 residues. CDR1 and CDR2 from the germline V gene are SGDLS and YYNGEE. The ends were cut back, 4 bases at V and 2 bases at J, with 13 bases in the middle. DNA for the CDR3: TGTGCCAGCAGCCCTCGGACTCTCCCCTACGAGCAGTACTTC. Amino acids: CASSPRTLPYEQYF.

The chain is built from TRBV27 and TRBJ2-2, with D hard to call. Trimming shortened V by 8 bases and J by 1 base, and 8 bases separated the two germline ends. This CDR3 is built from 13 residues. Germline V gives CDR1 MNHEY, CDR2 SMNVEV (reference sequence). The CDR3 loop is CASHMENTGELFF. DNA of the CDR3: TGTGCCAGCCATATGGAGAACACCGGGGAGCTGTTTTTT.

The V call is TRBV5-1, the J call TRBJ2-3; tentatively, D is TRBD2 (6 bases). This CDR3 spans 14 amino acids. Germline V lookup: CDR1 SGHRS, CDR2 YFSETQ. Trimming stripped 3 bases from V and 5 bases from J, with 13 bases between. The CDR3 sequence: CASSSGEEEDTQYF. The CDR3 DNA reads as TGCGCCAGCAGCTCGGGGGAGGAGGAAGATACGCAGTATTTT.

This clone was seen once. CDR3 loop: CASSLSGSQETQYF. Here the CDR3 DNA reads TGTGCCAGCAGCTTAAGCGGGTCGCAAGAGACCCAGTACTTC. The chain joins TRBV7-3 to TRBJ2-5; maybe TRBD2 (5 bases). V was cut by 1 base and J by 2 bases, with 8 bases left in between. CDR3 length: 14 amino acids. CDR1 and CDR2 from the germline V gene are SGHTA and FQGTGA.

This chain connects TRBV29-1 to TRBJ1-1, with 7 bases that match TRBD1. Germline V gene lookup returns CDR1 SQVTM and CDR2 ANQGSEA. Trimming removed 2 bases from V and 6 bases from J; junction bases left unmatched: 6. The CDR3 consists of 13 residues. The CDR3 sequence is CSVEKGAASEAFF. The CDR3 region has the DNA TGCAGCGTTGAAAAGGGGGCAGCATCTGAAGCTTTCTTT.

V is TRBV25-1 and J is TRBJ2-1; the match to TRBD1 covers 7 bases. With 7 bases clipped from V and 10 bases from J, the junction kept 13 bases outside the gene matches. This CDR3 contains 14 residues. CDR1 MGHDK and CDR2 SYGVNS come from the germline V gene. The CDR3 here is CASITPDRTGEQFF. The CDR3 coding sequence is TGTGCCAGCATCACCCCGGACAGGACTGGCGAGCAGTTCTTC.

The chain recombines TRBV6-5 with TRBJ2-5, with 8 positions matching TRBD2. The ends lost 8 bases at V and 4 bases at J; junction bases unmatched: 3. Germline V gene data show CDR1 as MNHEY and CDR2 as SVGAGI. The CDR3 is 12 residues long. CDR3 amino acids: CASRGGRETQYF. The CDR3 coding sequence is TGTGCCAGCCGGGGGGGGCGAGAGACCCAGTACTTC.